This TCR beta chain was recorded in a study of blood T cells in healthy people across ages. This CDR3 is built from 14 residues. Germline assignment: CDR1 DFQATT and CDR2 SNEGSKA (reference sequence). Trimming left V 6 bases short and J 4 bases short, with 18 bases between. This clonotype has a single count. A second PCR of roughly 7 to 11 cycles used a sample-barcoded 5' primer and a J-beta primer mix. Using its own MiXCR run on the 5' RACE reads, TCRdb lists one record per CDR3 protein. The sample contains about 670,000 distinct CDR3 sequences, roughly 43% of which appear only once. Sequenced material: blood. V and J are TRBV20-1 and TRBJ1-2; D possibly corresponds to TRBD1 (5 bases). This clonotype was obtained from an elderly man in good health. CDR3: CSARLGRGSYGYTF. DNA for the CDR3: TGCAGTGCCAGACTGGGACGGGGGTCCTATGGCTACACCTTC.